This section outlines one T cell receptor beta chain sequence together with its context. Antigen specificity is unknown. The donors (healthy individuals) were bone marrow donors. With 5 bases clipped from V and 9 bases from J, the junction kept 12 bases outside the gene matches. Germline V lookup: CDR1 SQVTM, CDR2 ANQGSEA. The CDR3 length is 14 residues. Amplification used 60 Vbeta primers and 13 Jbeta primers. The protocol was immunoSEQ multiplex PCR, while the TCRdb copy is restricted to in-frame clones and leaves out a portion. The sample shows approximately 130,000 clones, around 83% of them seen only once. This record belongs to a study of cytomegalovirus exposure and HLA in healthy donors. For the study at large: Among 350 to 500 genotyped donors, roughly 81% fell in the Caucasian-associated ancestry cluster. Regarding the study as a whole: TCR beta sequences reportedly predicted most subjects' HLA-A and HLA-B alleles accurately.

The receptor comes from a girl aged 2 to 10 in good health and CMV-seronegative. The sample consisted of PBMCs. This chain links TRBV29-1 with TRBJ2-1, with TRBD2 matching 8 bases. This chain's CDR3 is CSVSTSGPFSEQFF. Written as DNA, the CDR3 is TGCAGCGTTAGCACTAGCGGACCGTTCTCTGAGCAGTTCTTC.